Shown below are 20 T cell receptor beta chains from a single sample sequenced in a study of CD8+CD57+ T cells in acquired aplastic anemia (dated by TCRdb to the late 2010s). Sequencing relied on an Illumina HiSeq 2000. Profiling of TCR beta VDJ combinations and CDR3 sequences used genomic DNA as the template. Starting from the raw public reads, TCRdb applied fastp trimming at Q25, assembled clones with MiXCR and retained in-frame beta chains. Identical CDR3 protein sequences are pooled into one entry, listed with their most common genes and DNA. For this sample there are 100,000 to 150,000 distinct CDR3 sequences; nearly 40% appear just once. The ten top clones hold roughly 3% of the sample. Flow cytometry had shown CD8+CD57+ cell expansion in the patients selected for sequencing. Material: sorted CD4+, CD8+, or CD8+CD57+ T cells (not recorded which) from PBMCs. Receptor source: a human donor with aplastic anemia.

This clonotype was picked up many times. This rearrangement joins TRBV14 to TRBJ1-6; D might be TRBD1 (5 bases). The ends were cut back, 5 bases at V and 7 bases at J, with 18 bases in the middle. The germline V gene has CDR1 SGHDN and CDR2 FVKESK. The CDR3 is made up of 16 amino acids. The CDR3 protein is CASSNNPGLKNSPLHF. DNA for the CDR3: TGTGCCAGCAGCAACAATCCGGGACTCAAGAATTCACCCCTCCACTTT.

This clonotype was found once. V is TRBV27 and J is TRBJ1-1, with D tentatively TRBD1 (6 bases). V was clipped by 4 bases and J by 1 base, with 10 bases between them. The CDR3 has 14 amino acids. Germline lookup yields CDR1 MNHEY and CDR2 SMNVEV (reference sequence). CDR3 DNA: TGTGCCAGCAGTTGGGGCAGGGGGAACACTGAAGCTTTCTTT. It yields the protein CASSWGRGNTEAFF.

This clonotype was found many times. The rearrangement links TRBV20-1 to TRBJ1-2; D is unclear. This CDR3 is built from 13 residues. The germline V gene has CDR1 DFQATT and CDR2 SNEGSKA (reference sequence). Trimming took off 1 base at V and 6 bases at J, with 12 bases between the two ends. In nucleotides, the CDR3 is TGCAGTGCTAGAGGAGGGTCAAGGGATGGCTACACCTTC. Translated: CSARGGSRDGYTF.

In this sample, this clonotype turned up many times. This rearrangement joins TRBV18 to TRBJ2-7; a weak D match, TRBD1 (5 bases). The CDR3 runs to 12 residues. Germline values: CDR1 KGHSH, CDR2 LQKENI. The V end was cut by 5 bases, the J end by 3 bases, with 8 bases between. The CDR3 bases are TGTGCCAGCTCAACTCAGGGCTACGAGCAGTACTTC. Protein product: CASSTQGYEQYF.

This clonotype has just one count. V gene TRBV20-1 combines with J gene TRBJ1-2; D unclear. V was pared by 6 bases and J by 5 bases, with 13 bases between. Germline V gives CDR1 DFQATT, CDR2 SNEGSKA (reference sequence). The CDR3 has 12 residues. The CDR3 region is CSAPGRLYGYTF. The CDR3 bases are TGCAGTGCCCCGGGAAGGCTTTATGGCTACACCTTC.

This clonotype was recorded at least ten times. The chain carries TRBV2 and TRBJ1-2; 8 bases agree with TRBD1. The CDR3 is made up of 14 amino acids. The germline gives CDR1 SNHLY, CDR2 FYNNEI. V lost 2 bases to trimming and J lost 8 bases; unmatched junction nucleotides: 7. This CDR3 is CASSEPGGTGGYTF. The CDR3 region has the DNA TGTGCCAGCAGTGAACCAGGGGGCACGGGCGGCTACACCTTC.

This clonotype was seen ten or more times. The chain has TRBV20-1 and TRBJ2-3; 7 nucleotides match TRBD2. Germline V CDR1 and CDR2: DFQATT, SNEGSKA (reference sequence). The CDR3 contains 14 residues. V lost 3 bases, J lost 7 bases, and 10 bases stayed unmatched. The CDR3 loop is CSARPGASGHTQYF. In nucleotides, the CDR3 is TGCAGTGCTAGGCCCGGGGCTAGCGGACATACGCAGTATTTT.

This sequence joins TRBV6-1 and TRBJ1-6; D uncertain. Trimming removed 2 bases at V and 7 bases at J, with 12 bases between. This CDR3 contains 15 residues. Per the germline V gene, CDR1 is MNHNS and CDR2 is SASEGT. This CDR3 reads CASSENLISNSPLHF. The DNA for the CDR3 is TGTGCCAGCAGTGAAAACCTGATTTCAAATTCACCCCTCCACTTT.

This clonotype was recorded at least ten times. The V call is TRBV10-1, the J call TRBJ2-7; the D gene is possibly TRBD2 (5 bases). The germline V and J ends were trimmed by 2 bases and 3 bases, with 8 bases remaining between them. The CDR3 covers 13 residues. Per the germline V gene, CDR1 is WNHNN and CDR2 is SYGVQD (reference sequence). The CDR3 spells CASSESGLYEQYF. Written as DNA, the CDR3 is TGCGCCAGCAGTGAGAGTGGACTCTACGAGCAGTACTTC.

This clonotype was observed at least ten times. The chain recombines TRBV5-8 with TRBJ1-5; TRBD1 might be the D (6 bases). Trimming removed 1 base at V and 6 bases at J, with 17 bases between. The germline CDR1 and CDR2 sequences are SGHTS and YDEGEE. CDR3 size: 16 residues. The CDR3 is CASSLTNTGSGQPQHF. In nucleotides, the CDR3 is TGTGCCAGCAGCTTGACCAACACAGGGAGCGGTCAGCCCCAGCATTTT.

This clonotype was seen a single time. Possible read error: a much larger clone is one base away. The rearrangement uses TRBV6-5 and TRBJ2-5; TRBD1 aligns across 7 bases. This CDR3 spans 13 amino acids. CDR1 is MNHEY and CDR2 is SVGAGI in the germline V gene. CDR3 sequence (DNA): TGTGCCGGCAGTTGGACAGGCCGGGAGACCCAGTACTTC. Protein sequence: CAGSWTGRETQYF.

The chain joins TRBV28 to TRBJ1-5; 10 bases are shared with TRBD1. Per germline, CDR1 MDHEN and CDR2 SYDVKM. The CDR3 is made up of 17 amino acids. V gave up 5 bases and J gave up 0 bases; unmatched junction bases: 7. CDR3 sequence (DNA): TGTGCCAGCAGTACAACCGGGACAGGGGTTAGCAATCAGCCCCAGCATTTT. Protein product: CASSTTGTGVSNQPQHF. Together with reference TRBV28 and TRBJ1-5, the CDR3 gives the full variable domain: DVKVTQSSRYLVKRTGEKVFLECVQDMDHENMFWYRQDPGLGLRLIYFSYDVKMKEKGDIPEGYSVSREKKERFSLILESASTNQTSMYLCASSTTGTGVSNQPQHFGDGTRLSIL.

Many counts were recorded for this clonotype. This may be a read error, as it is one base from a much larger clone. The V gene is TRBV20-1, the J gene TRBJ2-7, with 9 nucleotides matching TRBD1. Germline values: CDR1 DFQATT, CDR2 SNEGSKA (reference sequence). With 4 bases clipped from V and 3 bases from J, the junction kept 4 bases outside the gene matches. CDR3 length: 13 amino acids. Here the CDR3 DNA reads TGCAGTGCTATGGGACAGGGAGGCTACGAGCAGTACTTC. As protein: CSAMGQGGYEQYF.

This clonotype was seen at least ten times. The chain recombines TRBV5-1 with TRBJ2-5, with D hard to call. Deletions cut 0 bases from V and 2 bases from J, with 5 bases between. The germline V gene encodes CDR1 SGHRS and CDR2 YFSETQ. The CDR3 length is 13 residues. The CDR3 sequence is CASSLVLQETQYF. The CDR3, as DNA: TGCGCCAGCAGCTTGGTACTACAAGAGACCCAGTACTTC.

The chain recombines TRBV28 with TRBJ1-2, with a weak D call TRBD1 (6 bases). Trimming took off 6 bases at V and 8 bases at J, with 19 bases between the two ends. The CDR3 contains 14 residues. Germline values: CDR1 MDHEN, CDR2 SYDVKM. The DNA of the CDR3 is TGTGCCAGCAGCCCCATGGGGGCAGGGCTAGGCTACACCTTC. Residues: CASSPMGAGLGYTF.

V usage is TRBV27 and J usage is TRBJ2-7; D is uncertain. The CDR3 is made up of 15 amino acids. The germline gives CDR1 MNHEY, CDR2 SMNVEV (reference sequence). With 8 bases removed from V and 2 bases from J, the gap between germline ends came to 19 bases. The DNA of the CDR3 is TGTGCCAGCTCCTATACCCAGGAACCTACCTACGAGCAGTACTTC. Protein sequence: CASSYTQEPTYEQYF.

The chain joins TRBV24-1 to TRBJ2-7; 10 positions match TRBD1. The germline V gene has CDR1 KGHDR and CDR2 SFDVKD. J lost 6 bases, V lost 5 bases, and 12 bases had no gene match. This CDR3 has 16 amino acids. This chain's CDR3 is CATSALGDRGEFEQYF. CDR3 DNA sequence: TGTGCCACCAGTGCCCTAGGGGACAGGGGAGAGTTCGAGCAGTACTTC.

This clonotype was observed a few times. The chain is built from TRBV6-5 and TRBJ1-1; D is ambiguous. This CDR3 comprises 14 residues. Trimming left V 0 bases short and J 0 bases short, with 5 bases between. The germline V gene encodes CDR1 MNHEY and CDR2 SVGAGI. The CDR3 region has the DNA TGTGCCAGCAGTTACTCGGGAGTGAACACTGAAGCTTTCTTT. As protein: CASSYSGVNTEAFF.

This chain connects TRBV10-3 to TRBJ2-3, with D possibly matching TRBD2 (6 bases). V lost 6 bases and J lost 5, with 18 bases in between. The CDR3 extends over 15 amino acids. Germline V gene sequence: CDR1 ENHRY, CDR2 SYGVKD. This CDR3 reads CAIRPMGGLGDTQYF. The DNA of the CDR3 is TGTGCCATCAGACCTATGGGGGGATTGGGAGATACGCAGTATTTT.

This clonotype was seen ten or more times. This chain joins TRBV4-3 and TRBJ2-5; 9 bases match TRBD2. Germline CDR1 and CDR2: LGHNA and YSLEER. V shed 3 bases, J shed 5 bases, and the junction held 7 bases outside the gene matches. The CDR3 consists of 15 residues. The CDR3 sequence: CASSHRSGGGETQYF. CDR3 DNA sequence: TGCGCCAGCAGCCACCGTAGCGGGGGTGGGGAGACCCAGTACTTC.